This T cell receptor beta chain emerged from a study of response to subunit inactivated influenza vaccine. Points from the study as a whole: Authors proposed each seasonal influenza vaccination draws in few new T cells.

Germline CDR1 and CDR2: SGDLS and YYNGEE. J gave up 6 bases and V 1 base, and 7 bases lay outside the gene matches. The CDR3 extends over 14 amino acids. Comment on this clonotype: The antigen is not known.

TCRdb ran MiXCR on the RT-PCR reads and lists one entry per CDR3 protein. The sample lists approximately 520,000 distinct CDR3 sequences; 25% were seen once. The J gene is TRBJ2-7, the V gene TRBV9; 7 positions agree with TRBD1. The TCR sequence derives from a man aged 50-59 years who received an inactivated influenza vaccine. This specimen consisted of CD4+ T cells sorted from PBMCs, obtained around 5 days after vaccination. The DNA for the CDR3 is TGTGCCAGCAGCGTACAGACAGGGAACGGCGAGCAGTACTTC. Translating it yields CASSVQTGNGEQYF. The full variable domain, its missing parts supplied by reference TRBV9 and TRBJ2-7, is DSGVTQTPKHLITATGQRVTLRCSPRSGDLSVYWYQQSLDQGLQFLIQYYNGEERAKGNILERFSAQQFPDLHSELNLSSLELGDSALYFCASSVQTGNGEQYFGPGTRLTVT.